This is a list of T cell receptor beta chains from one sample in a study of T cells in Graves' hyperthyroidism and ophthalmopathy. Using its own MiXCR run on the multiplex PCR reads, TCRdb lists one record per CDR3 protein. The sample lists 550,000 to 850,000 distinct CDR3 sequences, 18% occurring once. The sample taken for sequencing was blood. These receptors were obtained from a woman between 45 and 65 years old with Graves' hyperthyroidism that later progressed to Graves' ophthalmopathy. Both conserved end residues are part of each CDR3. A D gene is named only where the DNA matches it firmly. Some rows mark clone size as missing; the rest say once, few, many or name a class of expanded clone.

>many|16|TRBV20-1|TRBJ2-1|-
TGCAGTGCTAGTCATCCCCCCGGGCAGGCCTATGATGTGCAGTTCTTC
CSASHPPGQAYDVQFF
>few|16|TRBV7-9|TRBJ1-5|-
TGTGCCAGCAGCTTCGGGAGCTCCGGCCCAAATCAGCCCCAGCATTTT
CASSFGSSGPNQPQHF
>few|16|TRBV6-5|TRBJ1-3|-
TGTGCCAGCAGTTACTCAGGCGGGGAGGCTGGAAACACCATATATTTT
CASSYSGGEAGNTIYF
>-|14|TRBV7-9|TRBJ1-6|-
TGTGCCAGCGCTGGACGGAAAAATAATTCACCCCTCCACTTT
CASAGRKNNSPLHF
>-|14|TRBV7-6|TRBJ2-1|-
TGTGCCAGCAGCTTTCTCGGGGAAGACAATGAGCAGTTCTTC
CASSFLGEDNEQFF
>many|13|TRBV2|TRBJ1-1|TRBD1
TGTGCCAGCGCCGGGACAGTGAACACTGAAGCTTTCTTT
CASAGTVNTEAFF
>-|13|TRBV7-6|TRBJ1-6|-
TGTGCCAGCAGCGGCCGGGGGGACTTTATTCTCCACTTT
CASSGRGDFILHF
>-|15|TRBV9|TRBJ1-6|-
TGTGCCAGCAGCGTAGACGGTGGGTATAATTCACCCCTCCACTTT
CASSVDGGYNSPLHF
>many|17|TRBV7-9|TRBJ2-5|TRBD2
TGTGCCAGCATTAAAAAACCGGGACTAGCGGAAAAAGAGACCCAGTACTTC
CASIKKPGLAEKETQYF
>many|16|TRBV6-1|TRBJ1-2|TRBD1
TGTGCCAGCAGGGGTGGGACAGAGAACCCATCCTATGGCTACACCTTC
CASRGGTENPSYGYTF
>-|14|TRBV3-1|TRBJ2-5|TRBD2
TGTGCCAGCAGCCCAAACGCGGGGGAAGAGACCCAGTACTTC
CASSPNAGEETQYF
>-|15|TRBV30|TRBJ2-6|-
TGTGCCTGGAGTGTGAGGGTGACTGGGGCCAACGTCCTGACTTTC
CAWSVRVTGANVLTF
>-|13|TRBV27|TRBJ1-1|-
TGTGCCAGCATGTGGACCAGGGCCACTGAAGCTTTCTTT
CASMWTRATEAFF
>many|14|TRBV2|TRBJ1-2|-
TGTGCCAGCAGTGTAACCCCTCCGCTATCTGGCTACACCTTC
CASSVTPPLSGYTF
>-|16|TRBV7-8|TRBJ2-3|TRBD1
TGTGCCAGCAGCTTAGCGGTGACAGGGGGTCCAGATACGCAGTATTTT
CASSLAVTGGPDTQYF
>-|15|TRBV4-1|TRBJ2-7|-
TGCGCCAGCAGCCAAGAAGACGACAGCTCCTACGAGCAGTACTTC
CASSQEDDSSYEQYF
>-|12|TRBV10-3|TRBJ1-2|-
TGTGCCATCAGTATCAGGGGCTATGGCTACACCTTC
CAISIRGYGYTF